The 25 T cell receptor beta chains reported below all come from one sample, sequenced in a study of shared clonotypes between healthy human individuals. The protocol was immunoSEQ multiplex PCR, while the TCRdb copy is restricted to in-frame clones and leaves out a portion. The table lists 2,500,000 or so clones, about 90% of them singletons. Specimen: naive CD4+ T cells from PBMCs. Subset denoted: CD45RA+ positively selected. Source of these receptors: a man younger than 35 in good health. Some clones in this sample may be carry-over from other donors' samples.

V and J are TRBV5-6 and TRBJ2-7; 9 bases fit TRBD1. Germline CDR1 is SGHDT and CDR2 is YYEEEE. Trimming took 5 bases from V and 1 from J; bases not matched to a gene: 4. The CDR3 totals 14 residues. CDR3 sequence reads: CASRGTGRSYEQYF. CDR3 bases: TGTGCCAGCAGGGGGACAGGGAGGTCCTACGAGCAGTACTTC. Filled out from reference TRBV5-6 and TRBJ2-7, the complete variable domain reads DAGVTQSPTHLIKTRGQQVTLRCSPKSGHDTVSWYQQALGQGPQFIFQYYEEEERQRGNFPDRFSGHQFPNYSSELNVNALLLGDSALYLCASRGTGRSYEQYFGPGTRLTVT.

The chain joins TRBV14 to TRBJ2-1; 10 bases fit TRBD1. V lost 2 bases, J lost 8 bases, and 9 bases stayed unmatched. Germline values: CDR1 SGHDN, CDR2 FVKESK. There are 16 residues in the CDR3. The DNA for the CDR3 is TGTGCCAGCAGCCAATTTCCGGGACAGGGGCGCGATGAGCAGTTCTTC. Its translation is CASSQFPGQGRDEQFF.

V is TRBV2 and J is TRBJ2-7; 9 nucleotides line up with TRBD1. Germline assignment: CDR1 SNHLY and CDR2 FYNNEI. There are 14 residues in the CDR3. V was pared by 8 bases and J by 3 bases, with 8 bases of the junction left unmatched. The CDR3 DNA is TGTGCCAGCCGCCAGGGACAGGGAGACTACGAGCAGTACTTC. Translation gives CASRQGQGDYEQYF. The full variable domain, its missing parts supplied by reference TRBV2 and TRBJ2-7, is EPEVTQTPSHQVTQMGQEVILRCVPISNHLYFYWYRQILGQKVEFLVSFYNNEISEKSEIFDDQFSVERPDGSNFTLKIRSTKLEDSAMYFCASRQGQGDYEQYFGPGTRLTVT.

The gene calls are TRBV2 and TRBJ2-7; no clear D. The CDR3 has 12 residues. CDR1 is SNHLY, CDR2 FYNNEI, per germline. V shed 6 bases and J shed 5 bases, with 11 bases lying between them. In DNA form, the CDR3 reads TGTGCCAGCAGGGGGATTGGGGACGAGCAGTACTTC. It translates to CASRGIGDEQYF. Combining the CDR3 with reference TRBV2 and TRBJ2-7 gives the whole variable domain EPEVTQTPSHQVTQMGQEVILRCVPISNHLYFYWYRQILGQKVEFLVSFYNNEISEKSEIFDDQFSVERPDGSNFTLKIRSTKLEDSAMYFCASRGIGDEQYFGPGTRLTVT.

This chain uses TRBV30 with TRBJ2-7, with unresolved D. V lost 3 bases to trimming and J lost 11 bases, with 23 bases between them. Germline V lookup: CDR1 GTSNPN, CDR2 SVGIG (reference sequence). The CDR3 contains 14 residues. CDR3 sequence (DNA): TGTGCCTGGAGGTTCAACCCGGTGGGCGCGAATGAGTACTTC. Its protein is CAWRFNPVGANEYF.

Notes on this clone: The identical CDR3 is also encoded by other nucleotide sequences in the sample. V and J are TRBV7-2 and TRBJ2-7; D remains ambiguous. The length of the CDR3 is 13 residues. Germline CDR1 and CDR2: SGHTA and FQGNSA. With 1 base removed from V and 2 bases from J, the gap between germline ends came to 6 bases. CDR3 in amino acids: CASSLDGTYEQYF. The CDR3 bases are TGTGCCAGCAGCTTAGACGGAACCTACGAGCAGTACTTC.

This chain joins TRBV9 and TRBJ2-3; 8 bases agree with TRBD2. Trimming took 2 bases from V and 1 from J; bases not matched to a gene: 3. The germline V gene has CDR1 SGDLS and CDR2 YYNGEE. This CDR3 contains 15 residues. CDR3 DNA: TGTGCCAGCAGCGTCCCGGGACTAGGCACAGATACGCAGTATTTT. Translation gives CASSVPGLGTDTQYF. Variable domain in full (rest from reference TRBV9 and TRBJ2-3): DSGVTQTPKHLITATGQRVTLRCSPRSGDLSVYWYQQSLDQGLQFLIQYYNGEERAKGNILERFSAQQFPDLHSELNLSSLELGDSALYFCASSVPGLGTDTQYFGPGTRLTVL.

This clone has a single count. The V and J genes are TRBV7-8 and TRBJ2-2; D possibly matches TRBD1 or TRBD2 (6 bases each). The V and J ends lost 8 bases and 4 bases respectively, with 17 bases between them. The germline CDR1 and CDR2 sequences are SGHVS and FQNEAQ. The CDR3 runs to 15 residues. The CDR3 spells CASRPGGGGTGELFF. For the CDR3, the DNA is TGTGCCAGCCGACCCGGGGGCGGAGGCACCGGGGAGCTGTTTTTT.

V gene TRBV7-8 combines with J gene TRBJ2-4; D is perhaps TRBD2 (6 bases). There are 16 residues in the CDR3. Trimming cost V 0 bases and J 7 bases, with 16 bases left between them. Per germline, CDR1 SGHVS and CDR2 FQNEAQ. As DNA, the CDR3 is TGTGCCAGCAGCTTAGCGCGGGCGGGATTGAGGAACATTCAGTACTTC. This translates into CASSLARAGLRNIQYF.

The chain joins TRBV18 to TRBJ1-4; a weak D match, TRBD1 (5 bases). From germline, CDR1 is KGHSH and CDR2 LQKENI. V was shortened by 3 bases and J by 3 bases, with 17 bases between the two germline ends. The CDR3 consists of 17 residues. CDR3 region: CASSPPALGGANEKLFF. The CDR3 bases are TGTGCCAGCTCACCCCCGGCTTTGGGGGGAGCTAATGAAAAACTGTTTTTT. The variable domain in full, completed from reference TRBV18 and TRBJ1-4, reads NAGVMQNPRHLVRRRGQEARLRCSPMKGHSHVYWYRQLPEEGLKFMVYLQKENIIDESGMPKERFSAEFPKEGPSILRIQQVVRGDSAAYFCASSPPALGGANEKLFFGSGTQLSVL.

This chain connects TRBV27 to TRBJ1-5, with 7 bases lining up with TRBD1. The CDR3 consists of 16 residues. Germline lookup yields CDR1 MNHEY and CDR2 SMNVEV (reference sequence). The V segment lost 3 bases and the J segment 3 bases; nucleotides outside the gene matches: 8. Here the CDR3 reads CASSLGRGIDNQPQHF. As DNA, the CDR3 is TGTGCCAGCAGTTTGGGCAGGGGGATTGACAATCAGCCCCAGCATTTT.

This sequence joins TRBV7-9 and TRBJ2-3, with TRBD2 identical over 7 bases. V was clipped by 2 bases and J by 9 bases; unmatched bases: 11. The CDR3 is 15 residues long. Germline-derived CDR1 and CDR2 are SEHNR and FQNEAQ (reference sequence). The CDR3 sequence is CASSLPITGLRTQYF. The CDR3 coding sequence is TGTGCCAGCAGCTTACCTATTACGGGACTAAGAACGCAGTATTTT.

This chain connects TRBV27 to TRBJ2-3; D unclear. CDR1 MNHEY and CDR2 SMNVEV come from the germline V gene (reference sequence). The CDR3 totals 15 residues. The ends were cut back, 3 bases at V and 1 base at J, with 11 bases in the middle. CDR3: CASSFVAAGTDTQYF. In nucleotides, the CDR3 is TGTGCCAGCAGTTTCGTGGCGGCGGGCACAGATACGCAGTATTTT.

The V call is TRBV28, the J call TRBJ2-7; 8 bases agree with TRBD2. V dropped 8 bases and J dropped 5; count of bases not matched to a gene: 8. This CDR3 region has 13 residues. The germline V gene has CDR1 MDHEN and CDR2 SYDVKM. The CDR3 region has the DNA TGTGCCAGCCAGCCGGGAGGGATCGACGAGCAGTACTTC. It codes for CASQPGGIDEQYF.

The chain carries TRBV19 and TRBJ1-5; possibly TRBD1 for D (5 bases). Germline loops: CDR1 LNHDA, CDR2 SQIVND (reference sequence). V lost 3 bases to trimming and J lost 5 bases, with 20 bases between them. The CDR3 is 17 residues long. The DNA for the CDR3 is TGTGCCAGTAGTATGGGGTTCCGGGGACGGGGGGATCAGCCCCAGCATTTT. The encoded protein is CASSMGFRGRGDQPQHF.

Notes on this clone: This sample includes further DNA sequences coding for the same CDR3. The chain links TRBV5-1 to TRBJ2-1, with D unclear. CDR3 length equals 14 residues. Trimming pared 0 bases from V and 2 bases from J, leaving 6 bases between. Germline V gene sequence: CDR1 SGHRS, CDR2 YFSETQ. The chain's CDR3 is CASSLEPTYNEQFF. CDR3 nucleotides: TGCGCCAGCAGCTTGGAACCTACCTACAATGAGCAGTTCTTC.

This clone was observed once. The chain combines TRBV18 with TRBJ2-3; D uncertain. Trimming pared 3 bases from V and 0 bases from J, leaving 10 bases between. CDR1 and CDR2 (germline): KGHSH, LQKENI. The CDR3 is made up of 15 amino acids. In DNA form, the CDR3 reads TGTGCCAGCTCACCCCTCCTGACAAGCACAGATACGCAGTATTTT. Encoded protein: CASSPLLTSTDTQYF.

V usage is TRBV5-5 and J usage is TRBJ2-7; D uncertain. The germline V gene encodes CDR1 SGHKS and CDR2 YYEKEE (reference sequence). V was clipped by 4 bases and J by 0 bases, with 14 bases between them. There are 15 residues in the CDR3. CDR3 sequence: CASSLQASGSYEQYF. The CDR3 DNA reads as TGTGCCAGCAGCCTCCAGGCGAGTGGCTCCTACGAGCAGTACTTC.

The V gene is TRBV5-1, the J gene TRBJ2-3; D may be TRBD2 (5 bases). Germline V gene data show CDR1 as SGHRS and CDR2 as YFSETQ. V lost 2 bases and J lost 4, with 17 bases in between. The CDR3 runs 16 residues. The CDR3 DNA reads TGCGCCAGCAGCTTCGGAGGATCAAGGGCTCCAGATACGCAGTATTTT. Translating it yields CASSFGGSRAPDTQYF.

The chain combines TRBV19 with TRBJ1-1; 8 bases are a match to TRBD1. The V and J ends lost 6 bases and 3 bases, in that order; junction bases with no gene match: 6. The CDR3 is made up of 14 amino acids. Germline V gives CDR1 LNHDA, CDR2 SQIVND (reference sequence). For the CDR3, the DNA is TGTGCCAGTAGGACAGGGGCGGGGGACACTGAAGCTTTCTTT. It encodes CASRTGAGDTEAFF.

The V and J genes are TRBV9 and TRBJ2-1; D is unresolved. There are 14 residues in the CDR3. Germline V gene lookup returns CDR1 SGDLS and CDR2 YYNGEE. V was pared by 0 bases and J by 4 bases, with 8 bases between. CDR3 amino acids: CASSVDLHYNEQFF. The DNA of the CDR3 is TGTGCCAGCAGCGTAGATTTACATTACAATGAGCAGTTCTTC.

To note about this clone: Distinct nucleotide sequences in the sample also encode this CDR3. Here the CDR3 DNA reads TGTGCCAGTAGTATCATCAGAGACAATGAGCAGTTCTTC. It is translated as CASSIIRDNEQFF. V gene TRBV19 combines with J gene TRBJ2-1, with unresolved D. V gave up 3 bases and J gave up 5 bases, with 8 bases separating them. Germline lookup yields CDR1 LNHDA and CDR2 SQIVND (reference sequence). The CDR3 is made up of 13 amino acids.

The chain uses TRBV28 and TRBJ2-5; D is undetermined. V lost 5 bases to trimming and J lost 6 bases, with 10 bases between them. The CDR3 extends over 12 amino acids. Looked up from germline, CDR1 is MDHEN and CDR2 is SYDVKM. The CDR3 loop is CASSPPQQTQYF. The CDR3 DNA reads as TGTGCCAGCAGTCCTCCTCAACAGACCCAGTACTTC.

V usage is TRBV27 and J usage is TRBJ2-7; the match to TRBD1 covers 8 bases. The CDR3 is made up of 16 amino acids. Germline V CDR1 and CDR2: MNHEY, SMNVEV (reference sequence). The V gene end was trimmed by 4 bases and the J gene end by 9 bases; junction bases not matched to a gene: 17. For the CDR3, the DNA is TGTGCCAGCAGTTCCGGTACAAGACAGGGGAAGACATGGCAGTACTTC. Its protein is CASSSGTRQGKTWQYF.

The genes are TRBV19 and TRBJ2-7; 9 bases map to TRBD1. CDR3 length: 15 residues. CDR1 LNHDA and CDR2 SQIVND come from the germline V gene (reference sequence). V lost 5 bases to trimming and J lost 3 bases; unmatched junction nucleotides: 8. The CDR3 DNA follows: TGTGCCAGTAGTTCCCACCCGGGACAGGGCTACGAGCAGTACTTC. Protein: CASSSHPGQGYEQYF.